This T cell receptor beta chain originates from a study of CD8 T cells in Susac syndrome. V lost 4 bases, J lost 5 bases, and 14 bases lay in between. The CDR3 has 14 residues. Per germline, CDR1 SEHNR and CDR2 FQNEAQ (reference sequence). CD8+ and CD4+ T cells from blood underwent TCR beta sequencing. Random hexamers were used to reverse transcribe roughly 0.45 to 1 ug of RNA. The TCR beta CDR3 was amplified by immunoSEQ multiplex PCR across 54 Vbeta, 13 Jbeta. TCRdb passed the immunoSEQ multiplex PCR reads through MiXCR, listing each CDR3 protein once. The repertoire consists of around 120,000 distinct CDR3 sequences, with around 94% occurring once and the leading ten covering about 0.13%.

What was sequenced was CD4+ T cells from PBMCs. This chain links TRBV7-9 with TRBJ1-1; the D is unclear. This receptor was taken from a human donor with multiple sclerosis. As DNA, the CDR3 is TGTGCCAGCAGCTGGCCCGCTTTGGGGACTGAAGCTTTCTTT. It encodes CASSWPALGTEAFF.